Shown below are 5 T cell receptor beta chains from a single sample sequenced in a study of T cell responses to AZD1222 COVID-19 vaccine. The data were produced by immunoSEQ multiplex PCR, yet TCRdb's version contains in-frame clones alone and is incomplete. The table lists approximately 46,000 clones, over 85% of them singletons. Sequencing used peripheral blood, obtained 28 days after the second AZD1222 dose. Every receptor here comes from an adult who received the AZD1222 COVID-19 vaccine.

V gene TRBV7-2 combines with J gene TRBJ2-2; possible D gene TRBD2, 6 bases. CDR1 and CDR2 from the germline V gene are SGHTA and FQGNSA. The V and J ends lost 1 base and 10 bases respectively, with 22 bases between them. CDR3 size: 17 residues. CDR3 in amino acids: CASSLGGSGGVLKELFF. CDR3 in DNA: TGTGCCAGCAGCTTAGGGGGGTCAGGAGGGGTGCTGAAGGAGCTGTTTTTT.

The J gene is TRBJ2-7, the V gene TRBV28, with TRBD2 matching over 9 bases. Germline V CDR1 and CDR2: MDHEN, SYDVKM. The CDR3 loop spans 15 amino acids. J lost 4 bases, V lost 7 bases, and 11 bases had no gene match. For the CDR3, the DNA is TGTGCCAGCACCCCGATCGTAGCGGGAGTGTACGAGCAGTACTTC. Its protein product is CASTPIVAGVYEQYF.

The J gene is TRBJ2-1, the V gene TRBV6-5; 9 bases match TRBD2. Germline V gene sequence: CDR1 MNHEY, CDR2 SVGAGI. The CDR3 length is 14 residues. V was clipped by 6 bases and J by 5 bases; unmatched bases: 5. The CDR3 nucleotides read TGTGCCAGCAGCACTAGCGGGCCTAACAATGAGCAGTTCTTC. It codes for CASSTSGPNNEQFF.

The V and J genes are TRBV19 and TRBJ1-5, with 9 bases that match TRBD1. The J segment lost 4 bases and the V segment lost 6 bases, leaving 10 bases of the junction unmatched. Germline V gives CDR1 LNHDA, CDR2 SQIVND (reference sequence). The length of the CDR3 is 16 residues. The CDR3: CASSSRPGTGNQPQHF. The CDR3 region has the DNA TGTGCCAGTAGCTCGAGGCCCGGGACAGGGAATCAGCCCCAGCATTTT.

The chain uses TRBV6-2 or TRBV6-3 and TRBJ1-5; D unclear. This CDR3 is 15 amino acids long. V lost 2 bases and J lost 1, with 9 bases in between. Germline V lookup: CDR1 MNHEY, CDR2 SVGEGT. The chain's CDR3 is CASSYGRLSNQPQHF. The DNA for the CDR3 is TGTGCCAGCAGTTACGGGCGGCTGAGCAATCAGCCCCAGCATTTT.